A single sample gave rise to the 24 T cell receptor beta chains below, sequenced in a study of shared clonotypes between healthy human individuals. The table came from immunoSEQ multiplex PCR; TCRdb's copy has only in-frame clones and leaves some out. The table shows 2 million to 2.5 million clones, with approximately 94% occurring only once. The sequenced sample consisted of naive CD4+ T cells sorted from blood. Documented subset: CD45RA+ positively selected. All receptors derive from a man between 18 and 35 years old in good health.

This chain uses TRBV4-1 with TRBJ2-2; no reliable D call. CDR1 and CDR2 (germline): MGHRA, YSYEKL. The CDR3 has 15 residues. Trimming shortened V by 1 base and J by 0 bases, and 6 bases separated the two germline ends. The chain's CDR3 is CASSQGTSNTGELFF. In DNA, the CDR3 is TGCGCCAGCAGCCAAGGGACCTCGAACACCGGGGAGCTGTTTTTT.

This chain joins TRBV4-3 and TRBJ2-4; D unresolved. The CDR3 spans 16 residues. Trimming pared 4 bases from V and 0 bases from J, leaving 13 bases between. CDR1 is LGHNA, CDR2 YSLEER, per germline. CDR3 sequence reads: CASSPTTEIAKNIQYF. The CDR3 nucleotides read TGCGCCAGCAGCCCCACGACGGAGATAGCCAAAAACATTCAGTACTTC.

This chain links TRBV11-2 with TRBJ2-3; a weak D match, TRBD1 (6 bases). V was trimmed by 4 bases and J by 2 bases, leaving 13 bases between them. The CDR3 covers 15 residues. Germline-derived CDR1 and CDR2 are SGHAT and FQNNGV. CDR3 sequence: CASSSGQIPTDTQYF. As DNA, the CDR3 is TGTGCCAGCAGCTCGGGACAAATCCCCACAGATACGCAGTATTTT. Together with reference TRBV11-2 and TRBJ2-3, the CDR3 gives the full variable domain: EAGVAQSPRYKIIEKRQSVAFWCNPISGHATLYWYQQILGQGPKLLIQFQNNGVVDDSQLPKDRFSAERLKGVDSTLKIQPAKLEDSAVYLCASSSGQIPTDTQYFGPGTRLTVL.

As for this clone: Distinct nucleotide sequences in the sample also encode this CDR3. This chain links TRBV5-1 with TRBJ2-5; D assignment may be TRBD1 or TRBD2 (5 bases each). The CDR3 has 13 amino acids. Germline V gene sequence: CDR1 SGHRS, CDR2 YFSETQ. V lost 2 bases and J lost 5, with 10 bases in between. CDR3 region: CASSFGGEETQYF. CDR3 in DNA: TGCGCCAGCAGCTTTGGGGGAGAGGAGACCCAGTACTTC.

This sequence joins TRBV9 and TRBJ1-4, with D tentatively TRBD1 (5 bases). Germline V CDR1 and CDR2: SGDLS, YYNGEE. The V and J ends lost 0 bases and 8 bases respectively, with 11 bases between them. The CDR3 sequence is 14 residues long. CDR3 in amino acids: CASSVGAGREKLFF. The CDR3 region has the DNA TGTGCCAGCAGCGTAGGCGCAGGGCGGGAAAAACTGTTTTTT.

This chain connects TRBV18 to TRBJ2-7; 8 bases fit TRBD1. The CDR3 spans 13 residues. Looked up from germline, CDR1 is KGHSH and CDR2 is LQKENI. The V gene end was trimmed by 2 bases and the J gene end by 6 bases; junction bases not matched to a gene: 3. CDR3 residues: CASSPGDRREQYF. In DNA, the CDR3 is TGTGCCAGCTCACCAGGGGACAGGCGCGAGCAGTACTTC.

Note on this clone: The sample holds other DNA sequences that translate to the same CDR3. The V and J genes are TRBV5-1 and TRBJ2-1, with TRBD1 matching over 12 bases. The germline gives CDR1 SGHRS, CDR2 YFSETQ. This CDR3 spans 15 amino acids. After removal of 4 bases from V and 5 bases from J, the junction contained 4 bases not matched to a gene. CDR3 region: CASSPGQGAHNEQFF. DNA for the CDR3: TGCGCCAGCAGCCCGGGACAGGGGGCCCACAATGAGCAGTTCTTC.

The rearrangement joins TRBV4-3 to TRBJ1-1, with D possibly matching TRBD1 (5 bases). The CDR3 extends over 15 amino acids. Germline assignment: CDR1 LGHNA and CDR2 YSLEER. V lost 4 bases and J lost 5, with 17 bases in between. The CDR3 coding sequence is TGCGCCAGCAGCCTTAAGACGGGGGTGGGGACTGAAGCTTTCTTT. It is translated as CASSLKTGVGTEAFF.

The gene calls are TRBV12-5 and TRBJ1-5; D may be TRBD1 (5 bases). The CDR3 loop spans 17 amino acids. Germline assignment: CDR1 LGHNT and CDR2 FRNRAP. V was shortened by 0 bases and J by 3 bases, with 15 bases between the two germline ends. The CDR3 here is CASGLVPGTMVNQPQHF. In DNA form, the CDR3 reads TGTGCTAGTGGTTTGGTACCCGGGACTATGGTCAATCAGCCCCAGCATTTT.

This sequence joins TRBV12-2 and TRBJ2-7. TRBV12-2 is a documented pseudogene. The CDR3 extends over 13 amino acids. CDR3 in amino acids: CASRQGRLYEQYF. The CDR3, as DNA: TGTGCATCCCGGCAGGGACGGTTATACGAGCAGTACTTC.

Of note for this clone: The identical CDR3 is also encoded by other nucleotide sequences in the sample. The chain couples TRBV18 to TRBJ2-5, with D hard to call. The germline V gene encodes CDR1 KGHSH and CDR2 LQKENI. The V end was cut by 3 bases, the J end by 1 base, with 6 bases between. The CDR3 runs 13 residues. CDR3 residues: CASSPGTQETQYF. The CDR3 DNA reads as TGTGCCAGCTCACCTGGAACCCAAGAGACCCAGTACTTC.

On this clone itself: Within the sample, other DNA sequences also encode this same CDR3. The chain couples TRBV18 to TRBJ1-6, with TRBD1 as a possible D gene (6 bases). Trimming took off 3 bases at V and 7 bases at J, with 13 bases between the two ends. The CDR3 length is 15 residues. Germline V gene sequence: CDR1 KGHSH, CDR2 LQKENI. The CDR3 sequence is CASSPSQGGNSPLHF. The CDR3 nucleotides read TGTGCCAGCTCACCTTCACAGGGAGGGAATTCACCCCTCCACTTT.

The CDR3 nucleotides read TGTGCCAGCAGCTTAGCCCAGACTAGCGGTCGGGAAAAGACCCAGTACTTC. Encoded protein: CASSLAQTSGREKTQYF. The V call is TRBV7-2, the J call TRBJ2-5; 9 positions agree with TRBD2. The CDR3 sequence is 17 residues long. The V segment lost 0 bases and the J segment 6 bases; nucleotides outside the gene matches: 11. Germline CDR1 SGHTA, CDR2 FQGNSA. The whole variable domain, filled in from reference TRBV7-2 and TRBJ2-5, reads GAGVSQSPSNKVTEKGKDVELRCDPISGHTALYWYRQSLGQGLEFLIYFQGNSAPDKSGLPSDRFSAERTGGSVSTLTIQRTQQEDSAVYLCASSLAQTSGREKTQYFGPGTRLLVL.

The sample holds one count of this clone. This sample includes further DNA sequences coding for the same CDR3. V is TRBV25-1 and J is TRBJ1-5; a weak D match, TRBD1 (5 bases). V shed 5 bases and J shed 4 bases, with 6 bases lying between them. The CDR3 totals 12 residues. Germline V gene data show CDR1 as MGHDK and CDR2 as SYGVNS. This CDR3 reads CASSRGNQPQHF. In DNA, the CDR3 is TGTGCCAGCAGTAGGGGTAATCAGCCCCAGCATTTT.

V gene TRBV25-1 combines with J gene TRBJ1-2; D ambiguous. CDR1 is MGHDK, CDR2 SYGVNS, per germline. CDR3 size: 12 residues. The V gene lost 4 bases and the J gene lost 8 bases, with 11 bases spanning the gap. This CDR3 reads CASSGWAIGYTF. The CDR3 nucleotides read TGTGCCAGCAGTGGGTGGGCGATAGGCTACACCTTC.

About this clone itself: The same CDR3 is also encoded by other DNA sequences in this sample. The gene calls are TRBV5-1 and TRBJ2-5; possibly TRBD2 for D (7 bases). Germline V gene lookup returns CDR1 SGHRS and CDR2 YFSETQ. The V end lost 0 bases, the J end lost 4 bases, and 10 bases lay between the germline ends. CDR3 length: 14 amino acids. CDR3: CASSLGAGAETQYF. CDR3 sequence (DNA): TGCGCCAGCAGCTTGGGTGCGGGGGCAGAGACCCAGTACTTC.

The genes are TRBV28 and TRBJ1-5; possibly TRBD1 for D (5 bases). Deletions cut 2 bases from V and 3 bases from J, with 11 bases between. Germline V gives CDR1 MDHEN, CDR2 SYDVKM. The CDR3 loop spans 15 amino acids. CDR3 amino acids: CASSLRDPNNQPQHF. The CDR3 nucleotides are TGTGCCAGCAGTTTAAGGGACCCCAACAATCAGCCCCAGCATTTT. Based on the CDR3 plus reference TRBV28 and TRBJ1-5, the full variable domain is DVKVTQSSRYLVKRTGEKVFLECVQDMDHENMFWYRQDPGLGLRLIYFSYDVKMKEKGDIPEGYSVSREKKERFSLILESASTNQTSMYLCASSLRDPNNQPQHFGDGTRLSIL.

This CDR3 is CASTASEPNYGYTF. In nucleotides, the CDR3 is TGTGCCAGCACAGCTTCGGAGCCCAACTATGGCTACACCTTC. The gene calls are TRBV5-5 and TRBJ1-2; D uncertain. This CDR3 has 14 amino acids. Germline V gives CDR1 SGHKS, CDR2 YYEKEE (reference sequence). V dropped 6 bases and J dropped 2 bases, with 14 bases sitting between them.

The chain joins TRBV7-9 to TRBJ1-4, with TRBD1 matching over 10 bases. J was trimmed by 4 bases and V by 5 bases; bases with no gene match: 4. This CDR3 contains 15 residues. Germline CDR1 SEHNR, CDR2 FQNEAQ (reference sequence). CDR3 sequence: CASSLGQGVNEKLFF. The DNA of the CDR3 is TGTGCCAGCAGCCTAGGACAGGGGGTTAATGAAAAACTGTTTTTT.

V and J are TRBV18 and TRBJ1-2, with 8 bases fitting TRBD1. In germline, CDR1 is KGHSH, CDR2 LQKENI. V was pared by 3 bases and J by 8 bases, with 11 bases of the junction left unmatched. The CDR3 runs 15 residues. The CDR3 coding sequence is TGTGCCAGCTCACCGGGTGAAGGACAGGGCCGAGGCTACACCTTC. Its translation is CASSPGEGQGRGYTF. The full variable domain, with the rest looked up from reference TRBV18 and TRBJ1-2, is NAGVMQNPRHLVRRRGQEARLRCSPMKGHSHVYWYRQLPEEGLKFMVYLQKENIIDESGMPKERFSAEFPKEGPSILRIQQVVRGDSAAYFCASSPGEGQGRGYTFGSGTRLTVV.

The V and J genes are TRBV2 and TRBJ1-4, with 7 bases lining up with TRBD1. V was pared by 6 bases and J by 3 bases, with 7 bases of the junction left unmatched. The CDR3 runs 15 residues. Germline loops: CDR1 SNHLY, CDR2 FYNNEI. CDR3 nucleotide sequence: TGTGCCAGCAGCTTAACAGGGGCGGCTAATGAAAAACTGTTTTTT. It codes for CASSLTGAANEKLFF.

This chain uses TRBV30 with TRBJ2-1; D unresolved. Per germline, CDR1 GTSNPN and CDR2 SVGIG (reference sequence). CDR3 length: 12 residues. Trimming shortened V by 2 bases and J by 6 bases, and 8 bases separated the two germline ends. The CDR3 region has the DNA TGTGCCTGGAGTAATGTACCCAATGAGCAGTTCTTC. Protein sequence: CAWSNVPNEQFF.

The rearrangement joins TRBV6-5 to TRBJ1-2; 10 bases are shared with TRBD1. The CDR3 contains 15 residues. Germline V gene sequence: CDR1 MNHEY, CDR2 SVGAGI. Trimming at V came to 5 bases and at J to 7 bases, leaving 10 bases not matched to a gene. The DNA of the CDR3 is TGTGCCAGCAGTCCTTGGACAGGGGGAGAGGGTGGCTACACCTTC. It translates to CASSPWTGGEGGYTF.

This clone occurred once. This chain links TRBV28 with TRBJ1-5; the D is unclear. Germline values: CDR1 MDHEN, CDR2 SYDVKM. The V end lost 3 bases, the J end lost 11 bases, and 14 bases lay between the germline ends. The CDR3 is 13 amino acids. This chain's CDR3 is CASSFRVAGTQHF. The DNA for the CDR3 is TGTGCCAGCAGTTTTCGGGTGGCGGGGACCCAGCATTTT.